The T cell receptor (beta chain) described here comes from a study of Ad26.COV2.S vaccination and SARS-CoV-2 variants. Findings and caveats of the study: Vaccinated and placebo-treated recipients had similar non-spike TCR breadth.

Regarding this clone: Its matching antigen is unknown.

The CDR3 is 12 amino acids. Germline V gene lookup returns CDR1 SQVTM and CDR2 ANQGSEA. J gave up 7 bases and V 1 base, and 3 bases lay outside the gene matches. Treatment denoted: roughly 18 received Ad26.COV2.S at low or high dose, single or two shots; about five received placebo; per-sample allocation not given. Sampling was performed 63 days after the first vaccine or placebo injection. Here immunoSEQ multiplex PCR was the method, and the copy in TCRdb shows in-frame clones only, minus some. The table includes about 390,000 clones, about 85% detected once. J is TRBJ1-2 and V is TRBV29-1, with 7 bases that match TRBD1. The source was peripheral blood, collected in a trial of Ad26.COV2.S vaccine versus placebo. The receptor was isolated from a person between 18 and 65 years old who received the Ad26.COV2.S COVID-19 vaccine or a placebo. As DNA, the CDR3 is TGCAGCGTTGAAGGTCCAGGGGGTGGCTACACCTTC. It codes for CSVEGPGGGYTF.